The 31 T cell receptor beta chains listed next were all sequenced from one sample in a study of blood T cell repertoires in COVID-19. Assay used: immunoSEQ multiplex PCR; TCRdb lists only in-frame clones, some missing. The table has 250,000 to 300,000 clones, approximately 79% seen once. Sequenced input: PBMCs or T cells enriched from blood (not recorded which). The origin of the receptors is a man aged 30 to 45 with acute COVID-19.

V and J are TRBV19 and TRBJ2-5, with D unclear. This CDR3 region has 13 residues. V was pared by 6 bases and J by 3 bases, with 11 bases between. CDR1 and CDR2 (germline): LNHDA, SQIVND (reference sequence). CDR3 region: CASRRTNEETQYF. As DNA, the CDR3 is TGTGCCAGTAGGCGAACGAATGAAGAGACCCAGTACTTC.

The rearrangement joins TRBV11-2 to TRBJ1-1; no clear D. This CDR3 region has 12 residues. V was shortened by 8 bases and J by 6 bases, with 13 bases between the two germline ends. Germline V lookup: CDR1 SGHAT, CDR2 FQNNGV. This chain's CDR3 is CASLEGSAEAFF. In DNA form, the CDR3 reads TGTGCCAGCCTGGAGGGTTCGGCTGAAGCTTTCTTT.

The chain uses TRBV11-3 and TRBJ2-7; 8 bases line up with TRBD2. The V gene's germline CDR1 is SGHNT and CDR2 YENEEA. The V gene end was trimmed by 0 bases and the J gene end by 4 bases; junction bases not matched to a gene: 8. The CDR3 consists of 16 residues. As DNA, the CDR3 is TGTGCCAGCAGCTTAGAAAGATCGGGCGGGAGGTACGAGCAGTACGTC. Protein: CASSLERSGGRYEQYV.

V is TRBV5-1 and J is TRBJ1-2; 10 nucleotides agree with TRBD1. Trimming cost V 4 bases and J 5 bases; bases outside gene matches: 8. Per germline, CDR1 SGHRS and CDR2 YFSETQ. The CDR3 is 15 amino acids. CDR3 protein: CASSPEGTGVYGYTF. The CDR3 bases are TGCGCCAGCAGCCCAGAGGGGACAGGGGTTTATGGCTACACCTTC.

A remark on this clone: The junction departs from the called germline gene at one end, perhaps through a read error. The gene calls are TRBV5-6 and TRBJ1-2; D is ambiguous. Germline V CDR1 and CDR2: SGHDT, YYEEEE. The CDR3 is made up of 13 amino acids. The CDR3 nucleotides are TGTGCCAGCAACTTGGGCAGAAACTATGGCTACACCTTC. Translating it yields CASNLGRNYGYTF.

This rearrangement joins TRBV2 to TRBJ2-7; 9 positions agree with TRBD1. J lost 3 bases, V lost 7 bases, and 1 base had no gene match. Germline values: CDR1 SNHLY, CDR2 FYNNEI. The CDR3 totals 12 residues. The CDR3 DNA reads as TGTGCCAGCAAGACAGGGGGCTACGAGCAGTACGTC. It is translated as CASKTGGYEQYV.

This clone was seen more than once but under ten times. The genes are TRBV19 and TRBJ1-3; D is perhaps TRBD1 (6 bases). The germline V gene has CDR1 LNHDA and CDR2 SQIVND (reference sequence). Trimming took 6 bases from V and 3 from J, leaving 12 bases between them. The CDR3 runs 14 residues. CDR3 nucleotides: TGTGCCAGTAGGAGCAGGGGTGATGGAAACACCATATATTTT. This codes for CASRSRGDGNTIYF.

This chain joins TRBV30 and TRBJ2-1, with 9 bases that match TRBD2. V shed 3 bases, J shed 2 bases, and the junction held 11 bases outside the gene matches. Germline V gene lookup returns CDR1 GTSNPN and CDR2 SVGIG (reference sequence). This CDR3 region has 17 residues. The CDR3 DNA reads TGTGCCTGGAGCGCCCCGGCTAGCGGGACCGCCTACAATGAGCAGTTCTTC. The encoded protein is CAWSAPASGTAYNEQFF.

In DNA, the CDR3 is TGTGCCAGCAGCTCTGGACAGGGCCCCAATCAGCCCCAGCATTTT. Translating gives CASSSGQGPNQPQHF. This rearrangement joins TRBV11-2 to TRBJ1-5; 8 positions agree with TRBD1. The ends lost 4 bases at V and 3 bases at J; junction bases unmatched: 5. CDR3 size: 15 residues. Germline V gene data show CDR1 as SGHAT and CDR2 as FQNNGV.

The chain joins TRBV6-5 to TRBJ2-7, with D maybe TRBD1 (6 bases). From germline, CDR1 is MNHEY and CDR2 SVGAGI. The CDR3 covers 14 residues. V was trimmed by 2 bases and J by 7 bases, leaving 15 bases between them. The CDR3 protein is CASSYDRTSGEQYV. In DNA, the CDR3 is TGTGCCAGCAGTTACGACAGGACTTCTGGTGAGCAGTACGTC.

The rearrangement joins TRBV9 to TRBJ1-2, with a tentative D call TRBD1 (5 bases). This CDR3 is 14 amino acids long. Trimming took 3 bases from V and 0 from J, leaving 9 bases between them. Germline V gives CDR1 SGDLS, CDR2 YYNGEE. The CDR3 loop is CASSADTTNYGYTF. CDR3 DNA: TGTGCCAGCAGCGCGGACACGACTAACTATGGCTACACCTTC.

The chain carries TRBV3-1 (or the pseudogene TRBV3-2) and TRBJ1-1; D ambiguous. Germline CDR1 LGHDT, CDR2 YNNKEL (reference sequence). V lost 1 base and J 4 bases, leaving 16 bases between the germline ends. The CDR3 is 16 residues long. The CDR3 nucleotides are TGTGCCAGCAGCCAAGCTTTCGCCCGGCCAGGCACTGAAGCTTTCTTT. Translation gives CASSQAFARPGTEAFF.

This chain joins TRBV11-1 and TRBJ2-1; D possibly corresponds to TRBD2 (6 bases). This CDR3 spans 14 amino acids. Germline CDR1 SGHAT, CDR2 FQDESV (reference sequence). V was trimmed by 7 bases and J by 4 bases, leaving 14 bases between them. The CDR3 sequence is CASTSGVAYNEQFF. The CDR3 bases are TGTGCCAGCACCTCGGGAGTCGCGTACAATGAGCAGTTCTTC.

A few counts support this clone. This rearrangement joins TRBV4-1 to TRBJ1-1; D is possibly TRBD1 (5 bases). The CDR3 has 13 amino acids. The V gene lost 0 bases and the J gene lost 11 bases, with 13 bases spanning the gap. In germline, CDR1 is MGHRA, CDR2 YSYEKL. DNA for the CDR3: TGCGCCAGCAGCCAAGAGGGGCAGACTGTGGCTTTCTTT. Encoded protein: CASSQEGQTVAFF.

Concerning this clone: A junction boundary mismatches the germline segment, possibly from a read error. The chain uses TRBV15 and TRBJ2-1; 11 positions match TRBD2. Germline V gives CDR1 LNHNV, CDR2 YYDKDF (reference sequence). The CDR3 consists of 15 residues. The CDR3, as DNA: TGTGCCACCAGCCGAGAACTAGCGGGAGACAATGAGCAGTTCTTC. Protein: CATSRELAGDNEQFF.

The gene calls are TRBV3-1 (or the pseudogene TRBV3-2) and TRBJ1-4; 8 bases line up with TRBD1. Germline values: CDR1 LGHDT, CDR2 YNNKEL (reference sequence). V was clipped by 5 bases and J by 6 bases; unmatched bases: 8. CDR3 length: 15 residues. The CDR3 DNA is TGTGCCAGCAGCGCACGGACAGGGTCGCATGAAAAACTGTTTTTT. Translation: CASSARTGSHEKLFF.

This clone appeared a single time. The rearrangement uses TRBV10-1 and TRBJ2-2; the D is unclear. The germline gives CDR1 WNHNN, CDR2 SYGVQD (reference sequence). V shed 7 bases and J shed 9 bases, with 15 bases lying between them. This CDR3 contains 13 residues. CDR3 sequence: CASTFQCVRELFF. The CDR3 nucleotides read TGCGCCAGCACCTTTCAGTGTGTCCGGGAGCTGTTTTTT.

This clone appeared once. One end of the junction varies from germline; a read error may be responsible. J is TRBJ2-1 and V is TRBV5-1; 8 bases map to TRBD1. Germline V gives CDR1 SGHRS, CDR2 YFSETQ. The CDR3 contains 16 residues. CDR3 DNA: TGTGCCAGCAGCGCTGGGACAGGCGTCTCCTACAATGAGCAGTTCTTC. It codes for CASSAGTGVSYNEQFF.

This rearrangement joins TRBV12-3 or TRBV12-4 to TRBJ2-5; 10 bases are a match to TRBD1. V gave up 7 bases and J gave up 3 bases; unmatched junction bases: 2. CDR3 size: 13 residues. The CDR3 DNA sequence: TGTGCCAGCACGGACAGGGGGGAAGAGACCCAGTACTTC. Its protein is CASTDRGEETQYF.

The CDR3 sequence is CASSPVRKRGRTEAFF. CDR3 coding DNA: TGTGCCAGCAGTCCTGTTCGCAAGCGGGGGCGCACTGAAGCTTTCTTT. The chain couples TRBV21-1 to TRBJ1-1. TRBV21-1 is reported as a pseudogene. The length of the CDR3 is 16 residues.

V is TRBV7-9 and J is TRBJ2-7; 14 bases align to TRBD2. The CDR3 runs 16 residues. The germline V gene has CDR1 SEHNR and CDR2 FQNEAQ (reference sequence). V lost 5 bases and J lost 4; bases outside the gene matches: 7. The CDR3 reads CASSLTGTSGSYEQYV. CDR3 nucleotides: TGTGCCAGCAGCCTAACCGGGACTAGCGGGAGTTACGAGCAGTACGTC.

This chain uses TRBV25-1 with TRBJ1-5; D remains ambiguous. The CDR3 extends over 15 amino acids. V was clipped by 5 bases and J by 2 bases, with 13 bases between them. Germline lookup yields CDR1 MGHDK and CDR2 SYGVNS. CDR3 sequence reads: CASSSHSGGNQPQHF. CDR3 in DNA: TGTGCCAGCAGTTCACACAGCGGGGGCAATCAGCCCCAGCATTTT.

This clone turned up a few times. CDR3 residues: CASSRDTMNTEAFF. DNA for the CDR3: TGTGCCAGTAGTAGGGACACTATGAACACTGAAGCTTTCTTT. The rearrangement uses TRBV19 and TRBJ1-1; D is perhaps TRBD1 (6 bases). The CDR3 has 14 residues. CDR1 is LNHDA and CDR2 is SQIVND in the germline V gene (reference sequence). Trimming removed 4 bases at V and 0 bases at J, with 9 bases between.

This clone appeared a single time. This chain joins TRBV27 and TRBJ2-2; D is ambiguous. Germline-derived CDR1 and CDR2 are MNHEY and SMNVEV (reference sequence). Trimming left V 3 bases short and J 0 bases short, with 8 bases between. The CDR3 is 15 residues long. The CDR3 protein is CASSFYTPNTGELFF. The DNA for the CDR3 is TGTGCCAGCAGTTTTTATACTCCGAACACCGGGGAGCTGTTTTTT.

The chain joins TRBV27 to TRBJ1-6, with TRBD1 identical over 8 bases. Germline V gives CDR1 MNHEY, CDR2 SMNVEV (reference sequence). V lost 1 base and J lost 3; bases outside the gene matches: 2. The CDR3 length is 16 residues. The chain's CDR3 is CASSLWDRNYNSPLHF. Written as DNA, the CDR3 is TGTGCCAGCAGTTTATGGGACAGGAACTATAATTCACCCCTCCACTTT.

This clone was observed a handful of times. An end of the junction differs from the germline gene, which may be a read error. The CDR3 region is CASSQGGPADNEQFF. The CDR3 nucleotides are TGTGCTAGCAGCCAGGGGGGACCTGCGGACAATGAGCAGTTCTTC. The chain employs TRBV7-7 and TRBJ2-1, with a possible D match to TRBD1 (7 bases). The CDR3 totals 15 residues. Germline V gene data show CDR1 as SSHAT and CDR2 as FNYEAQ (reference sequence).

This sequence joins TRBV9 and TRBJ1-5; D is perhaps TRBD1 (5 bases). Looked up from germline, CDR1 is SGDLS and CDR2 is YYNGEE. The CDR3 consists of 15 residues. V dropped 0 bases and J dropped 3 bases, with 10 bases sitting between them. The CDR3 region has the DNA TGTGCCAGCAGCGTAGCGGCGGGGCACAATCAGCCCCAGCATTTT. Translated: CASSVAAGHNQPQHF. Variable domain in full (rest from reference TRBV9 and TRBJ1-5): DSGVTQTPKHLITATGQRVTLRCSPRSGDLSVYWYQQSLDQGLQFLIQYYNGEERAKGNILERFSAQQFPDLHSELNLSSLELGDSALYFCASSVAAGHNQPQHFGDGTRLSIL.

This clone was recorded a few times. V is TRBV7-8 and J is TRBJ1-5, with D possibly TRBD1 on 5 matching bases. The V gene's germline CDR1 is SGHVS and CDR2 FQNEAQ. The CDR3 extends over 17 amino acids. V lost 5 bases and J lost 2, with 19 bases in between. The CDR3 loop is CASSPGQLQGRNQPQHF. The CDR3 nucleotides are TGTGCCAGCAGCCCGGGTCAGCTGCAGGGTCGCAATCAGCCCCAGCATTTT.

This chain connects TRBV29-1 to TRBJ1-1, with D possibly being TRBD1 (5 bases). The CDR3 loop spans 14 amino acids. The germline V gene encodes CDR1 SQVTM and CDR2 ANQGSEA. Trimming took 4 bases from V and 2 from J, leaving 14 bases between them. In nucleotides, the CDR3 is TGCAGCGTTGTAGTCGGGGGAAGAAACACTGAAGCTTTCTTT. It specifies CSVVVGGRNTEAFF.

This clone appeared a single time. V gene TRBV11-3 combines with J gene TRBJ1-1; perhaps TRBD1 as D (5 bases). The germline gives CDR1 SGHNT, CDR2 YENEEA. The CDR3 loop spans 15 amino acids. Trimming removed 1 base at V and 1 base at J, with 10 bases between. The CDR3 nucleotides read TGTGCCAGCAGCTTAGTGTCCGGGGGGAACACTGAAGCTTTCTTT. Its protein product is CASSLVSGGNTEAFF.

The rearrangement joins TRBV7-2 to TRBJ2-3; 9 bases fit TRBD2. The CDR3 is 15 amino acids. CDR1 and CDR2 from the germline V gene are SGHTA and FQGNSA. V lost 4 bases and J lost 5; bases outside the gene matches: 7. The chain's CDR3 is CASSSIAGVVDTQYF. The CDR3 DNA reads as TGTGCCAGCAGCTCAATAGCGGGAGTTGTAGATACGCAGTATTTT.